The source of this T cell receptor (beta chain) is a study of vaccination and CD4 T cells after COVID-19. Study-wide background: The study enrolled six male and four female convalescents, two of whom were Hispanic.

This clonotype appeared a few times. Its antigen remains unknown. TCRdb independently ran MiXCR on the PCR reads; one entry per CDR3 protein. The data hold about 33,000 distinct CDR3 sequences, with around 33% observed a single time. The germline V gene encodes CDR1 DFQATT and CDR2 SNEGSKA (reference sequence). CDR3 length: 17 amino acids. V lost 6 bases, J lost 2 bases, and 14 bases stayed unmatched. General study results and limits: In median terms, SARS-CoV-2-reactive clonotypes went from roughly 21 to 40, a nonsignificant rise. Spike mono-reactivity held for 304 of 307 vaccine-specific clones in convalescent patients.

Time point indicated: late sampling 161 to 241 days after vaccination in a few convalescent patients. The clonotype was recovered from a human donor who had recovered from COVID-19. V usage is TRBV20-1 and J usage is TRBJ2-3; 10 bases are a match to TRBD2. This specimen was CD4+ T cells from blood, taken about 7 months after SARS-CoV-2 vaccination. CDR3 protein: CSALPPRTSGHTDTQYF. DNA for the CDR3: TGCAGTGCCCTGCCCCCCCGGACTAGCGGACACACAGATACGCAGTATTTT.